The 21 T cell receptor beta chains reported below all come from one sample, sequenced in a study of patients and donors after allogeneic stem cell transplantation. TCRdb passed the RT-PCR reads through MiXCR, listing each CDR3 protein once. The data show 800,000 to 1,000,000 distinct CDR3 sequences, approximately 18% seen once. The sample consisted of blood, either unsorted or a sorted T cell fraction (not recorded which). The source is a human donor who was either an allogeneic HSCT recipient or a stem cell or donor lymphocyte infusion donor (not recorded which). It is not recorded whose cells these are; they may come from a transplant donor.

In this sample, this clonotype turned up many times. The rearrangement links TRBV29-1 to TRBJ2-5; 9 bases align to TRBD1. The J segment lost 4 bases and the V segment lost 0 bases, leaving 6 bases of the junction unmatched. The CDR3 is 15 residues long. Germline-derived CDR1 and CDR2 are SQVTM and ANQGSEA. The CDR3 spells CSVEDRHRGRETQYF. The DNA for the CDR3 is TGCAGCGTTGAAGATCGTCACAGGGGGCGAGAGACCCAGTACTTC.

This clonotype was counted between two and nine times. Written as DNA, the CDR3 is TGTGCCAGCCGCTTTCCCGGGGCGGGGTACAATGAGCAGTTCTTC. This codes for CASRFPGAGYNEQFF. The chain joins TRBV12-3 or TRBV12-4 to TRBJ2-1; perhaps TRBD2 as D (6 bases). This CDR3 contains 15 residues. V was cut by 8 bases and J by 4 bases, with 18 bases left in between.

This clonotype was detected only a few times. This chain connects TRBV24-1 to TRBJ1-5, with a weak D call TRBD1 (6 bases). Germline V gives CDR1 KGHDR, CDR2 SFDVKD. V lost 10 bases to trimming and J lost 2 bases, with 14 bases between them. The CDR3 loop spans 14 amino acids. The CDR3 reads CATIGQLCNQPQHF. CDR3 DNA: TGTGCCACTATCGGACAGCTTTGCAATCAGCCCCAGCATTTT.

V gene TRBV4-1 combines with J gene TRBJ1-5; D ambiguous. The CDR3 spans 14 residues. The ends were cut back, 4 bases at V and 2 bases at J, with 9 bases in the middle. CDR1 and CDR2 (germline): MGHRA, YSYEKL. CDR3 nucleotides: TGCGCCAGCAGCCTTGACATTGGCAATCAGCCCCAGCATTTT. Protein product: CASSLDIGNQPQHF.

This clonotype showed up just a few times. The genes are TRBV6-5 and TRBJ1-1, with D possibly matching TRBD1 (5 bases). V was shortened by 3 bases and J by 0 bases, with 17 bases between the two germline ends. The length of the CDR3 is 17 residues. Germline V gene lookup returns CDR1 MNHEY and CDR2 SVGAGI. CDR3 in DNA: TGTGCCAGCAGTTATTTGACAGCCAGGCTCATGAACACTGAAGCTTTCTTT. Translation: CASSYLTARLMNTEAFF.

This clonotype was counted ten times or more. One end of the junction is discordant with germline, which a read error may explain. The chain has TRBV5-1 and TRBJ2-7, with TRBD2 matching over 11 bases. CDR1 and CDR2 (germline): SGHRS, YFSETQ. The CDR3 runs to 15 residues. The CDR3 region is CASSAGLAGGYEQYF. DNA for the CDR3: TGTGCCAGCAGTGCGGGTCTAGCGGGAGGATACGAGCAGTACTTC. The complete variable domain, with remaining parts taken from reference TRBV5-1 and TRBJ2-7, reads KAGVTQTPRYLIKTRGQQVTLSCSPISGHRSVSWYQQTPGQGLQFLFEYFSETQRNKGNFPGRFSGRQFSNSRSEMNVSTLELGDSALYLCASSAGLAGGYEQYFGPGTRLTVT.

The J gene is TRBJ1-4, the V gene TRBV20-1; TRBD1 agrees at 9 bases. After removal of 6 bases from V and 7 bases from J, the junction contained 6 bases not matched to a gene. CDR3 length: 13 amino acids. Germline CDR1 reads DFQATT; CDR2 reads SNEGSKA (reference sequence). The CDR3 is CSATPGQGEKLFF. The CDR3 DNA reads TGCAGTGCAACCCCGGGACAGGGTGAAAAACTGTTTTTT.

This chain connects TRBV5-6 to TRBJ2-5; either TRBD1 or TRBD2 may fit D (5 bases each). V was shortened by 4 bases and J by 5 bases, with 24 bases between the two germline ends. The germline V gene has CDR1 SGHDT and CDR2 YYEEEE. CDR3 length: 17 amino acids. The CDR3 nucleotides are TGTGCCAGCAGCCCAAACTTCGGGACCGAGAGCGTCGAGACCCAGTACTTC. The encoded protein is CASSPNFGTESVETQYF.

The V and J genes are TRBV20-1 and TRBJ2-7; D perhaps matches TRBD1 (5 bases). Between the trimmed V and J ends, which lost 3 bases and 3 bases, there was a span of 12 bases. The CDR3 covers 13 residues. Germline loops: CDR1 DFQATT, CDR2 SNEGSKA (reference sequence). The CDR3 DNA is TGCAGTGCTAGTGATGACAGTGGCTACGAGCAGTACTTC. It encodes CSASDDSGYEQYF.

This clonotype was seen repeatedly, ten times or more. This chain's CDR3 is CSAPRDIRGEQYF. The CDR3 DNA reads TGCAGTGCGCCCCGAGACATACGTGGGGAGCAGTACTTC. The chain is built from TRBV20-1 and TRBJ2-7; D ambiguous. Trimming pared 6 bases from V and 7 bases from J, leaving 19 bases between. The CDR3 extends over 13 amino acids. The V gene's germline CDR1 is DFQATT and CDR2 SNEGSKA (reference sequence).

This clonotype was seen repeatedly, ten times or more. This chain uses TRBV5-1 with TRBJ2-2; a possible D gene is TRBD1 (5 bases). The germline V gene encodes CDR1 SGHRS and CDR2 YFSETQ. Trimming took off 4 bases at V and 0 bases at J, with 10 bases between the two ends. This CDR3 has 15 residues. The CDR3: CASSPRGSNTGELFF. The DNA of the CDR3 is TGCGCCAGCAGCCCTAGGGGCTCGAACACCGGGGAGCTGTTTTTT.

The chain joins TRBV5-1 to TRBJ2-7, with D unclear. The V end was cut by 6 bases, the J end by 3 bases, with 16 bases between. The CDR3 runs to 14 residues. Germline V gene lookup returns CDR1 SGHRS and CDR2 YFSETQ. For the CDR3, the DNA is TGCGCCAGCACCCGTGGGGATGTAGGCTACGAGCAGTACTTC. It codes for CASTRGDVGYEQYF.

This clonotype appeared a few times. This chain uses TRBV20-1 with TRBJ1-1; D is unresolved. V was shortened by 0 bases and J by 1 base, with 9 bases between the two germline ends. The germline CDR1 and CDR2 sequences are DFQATT and SNEGSKA (reference sequence). The CDR3 length is 14 residues. CDR3 bases: TGCAGTGCTAGAGATTTGTCAGAGAACACTGAAGCTTTCTTT. It translates to CSARDLSENTEAFF.

The V and J genes are TRBV20-1 and TRBJ2-7, with a weak D call TRBD2 (6 bases). Germline CDR1 is DFQATT and CDR2 is SNEGSKA (reference sequence). Trimming removed 2 bases at V and 1 base at J, with 12 bases between. There are 14 residues in the CDR3. CDR3 protein: CSARWGEISYEQYF. In DNA form, the CDR3 reads TGCAGTGCTAGATGGGGGGAAATATCCTACGAGCAGTACTTC.

The chain joins TRBV14 to TRBJ2-2; the D gene is possibly TRBD2 (6 bases). Trimming removed 2 bases at V and 4 bases at J, with 17 bases between. CDR1 SGHDN and CDR2 FVKESK come from the germline V gene. The CDR3 extends over 17 amino acids. The CDR3: CASSQLAWGLGTGELFF. CDR3 sequence (DNA): TGTGCCAGCAGCCAACTAGCGTGGGGTTTGGGCACCGGGGAGCTGTTTTTT.

The chain couples TRBV14 to TRBJ2-5; no clear D. V lost 5 bases to trimming and J lost 4 bases, with 20 bases between them. The CDR3 sequence is 16 residues long. CDR1 SGHDN and CDR2 FVKESK come from the germline V gene. In DNA, the CDR3 is TGTGCCAGCAGCGTTGTGGGCGGAACTATGCTAGAGACCCAGTACTTC. It encodes CASSVVGGTMLETQYF. Full variable domain (remainder filled in from reference TRBV14 and TRBJ2-5): EAGVTQFPSHSVIEKGQTVTLRCDPISGHDNLYWYRRVMGKEIKFLLHFVKESKQDESGMPNNRFLAERTGGTYSTLKVQPAELEDSGVYFCASSVVGGTMLETQYFGPGTRLLVL.

This clonotype was counted many times. This CDR3 is CASSPGVMNTEAFF. CDR3 nucleotides: TGTGCCAGCAGTCCAGGGGTCATGAACACTGAAGCTTTCTTT. The chain joins TRBV12-3 or TRBV12-4 to TRBJ1-1, with D tentatively TRBD1 (6 bases). Trimming took off 5 bases at V and 0 bases at J, with 10 bases between the two ends. This CDR3 has 14 amino acids.

This clonotype appeared a few times. The rearrangement links TRBV20-1 to TRBJ2-5; 9 positions agree with TRBD1. This CDR3 contains 15 residues. Germline lookup yields CDR1 DFQATT and CDR2 SNEGSKA (reference sequence). Trimming cost V 3 bases and J 2 bases; bases outside gene matches: 7. CDR3: CSASETGTGQETQYF. The DNA for the CDR3 is TGCAGTGCTAGTGAAACCGGGACAGGGCAAGAGACCCAGTACTTC.

This clonotype has just a few counts. The chain uses TRBV13 and TRBJ2-7; D may match TRBD1 or TRBD2 (5 bases each). From germline, CDR1 is PRHDT and CDR2 FYEKMQ (reference sequence). CDR3 length equals 14 residues. V was trimmed by 7 bases and J by 6 bases, leaving 19 bases between them. The CDR3 DNA reads TGTGCCAGCACCAAACCCTACCGGGACCCCGAGCAGTACTTC. Protein: CASTKPYRDPEQYF.

Only a few counts were recorded for this clonotype. Its ends do not fully match the called genes, so a read error is possible. The chain is built from TRBV12-3 or TRBV12-4 and TRBJ2-5, with TRBD1 as a possible D gene (6 bases). The CDR3 contains 15 residues. This chain's CDR3 is CASSLGQRPQETQYF. CDR3 nucleotide sequence: TGTGCCAGCAGCTTAGGACAGCGACCACAAGAGACCCAGTACTTC.

The rearrangement joins TRBV30 to TRBJ1-1; no reliable D call. The germline V and J ends were trimmed by 7 bases and 4 bases, with 16 bases remaining between them. This CDR3 is 13 amino acids long. In germline, CDR1 is GTSNPN, CDR2 SVGIG (reference sequence). CDR3 residues: CASDEAGSTEAFF. The CDR3 coding sequence is TGTGCCTCAGACGAGGCGGGAAGCACTGAAGCTTTCTTT. Based on the CDR3 plus reference TRBV30 and TRBJ1-1, the full variable domain is SQTIHQWPATLVQPVGSPLSLECTVEGTSNPNLYWYRQAAGRGLQLLFYSVGIGQISSEVPQNLSASRPQDRQFILSSKKLLLSDSGFYLCASDEAGSTEAFFGQGTRLTVV.